This entry lists 20 T cell receptor beta chains sequenced from one sample in a study of T cells generated in artificial thymic organoids (dated by TCRdb to about 2017). Libraries were made using 5' RACE. Sequencing was carried out with an Illumina MiSeq. TCRalpha and TCRbeta libraries were amplified in separate semi-nested PCR reactions using Advantage 2 and reverse primers located in the TRAC or TRBC constant regions. TCRdb ran its own pipeline on the public reads, namely fastp trimming at Q25 and MiXCR clone calling, and kept in-frame beta chains. Each CDR3 protein gets just one entry, which takes the most common genes and DNA from the rows behind it. This sample holds about 9,000 distinct CDR3 sequences; approximately 20% were observed only once. The ten largest clones take up 1.4% of the sample. The sample comprised naive CD8+ T cells from the thymus. Per the publication, the cell subset or site label means: CD3+TCRalphabeta+CD8SP T cells; for blood, CD45RO-CCR7+ naive CD8+ T cells. These receptors were taken from a human donor who gave cord blood stem cells for thymic organoid culture, a cardiac surgery patient who gave postnatal thymus, or a blood donor (not recorded which).

In its sample, this clonotype is medium-sized. V is TRBV6-6 and J is TRBJ1-2; no clear D. The CDR3 is 16 amino acids. Germline loops: CDR1 MNHNY, CDR2 SVGAGI (reference sequence). V was shortened by 2 bases and J by 6 bases, with 19 bases between the two germline ends. For the CDR3, the DNA is TGTGCCAGCAGTTACACCCCAGGACCCCCGTTCGATGGCTACACCTTC. It translates to CASSYTPGPPFDGYTF.

The chain combines TRBV5-1 with TRBJ2-7; D is unclear. The germline CDR1 and CDR2 sequences are SGHRS and YFSETQ. V shed 2 bases and J shed 3 bases, with 9 bases lying between them. The CDR3 has 13 residues. As DNA, the CDR3 is TGCGCCAGCAGCTTTGGCATATTCTACGAGCAGTACTTC. Protein sequence: CASSFGIFYEQYF.

This rearrangement joins TRBV27 to TRBJ2-7; no clear D. The CDR3 loop spans 13 amino acids. The V end lost 3 bases, the J end lost 0 bases, and 6 bases lay between the germline ends. Germline CDR1 MNHEY, CDR2 SMNVEV (reference sequence). The CDR3 protein is CASSFFSSYEQYF. The DNA for the CDR3 is TGTGCCAGCAGTTTCTTTAGCTCCTACGAGCAGTACTTC.

This clonotype was counted many times. The rearrangement links TRBV5-1 to TRBJ2-7; D gene unclear. V lost 0 bases and J lost 3, with 7 bases in between. Germline CDR1 SGHRS, CDR2 YFSETQ. This CDR3 is 13 amino acids long. The CDR3 bases are TGCGCCAGCAGCTTGGGACACGACTACGAGCAGTACTTC. Amino acids: CASSLGHDYEQYF.

As to this clonotype: A much larger clone differs from this one at a single base, so this may be a read error. V and J are TRBV6-2 or TRBV6-3 and TRBJ1-1; D might be TRBD1 (5 bases). The V end lost 4 bases, the J end lost 1 base, and 16 bases lay between the germline ends. Germline-derived CDR1 and CDR2 are MNHEY and SVGEGT. The length of the CDR3 is 16 residues. The CDR3 region is CASSLSRQNPNTEAFF. CDR3 nucleotide sequence: TGTGCCAGCAGTTTAAGTCGACAGAATCCGAACACTGAAGCTTTCTTT.

This chain links TRBV5-1 with TRBJ2-1, with 7 bases fitting TRBD2. The V gene's germline CDR1 is SGHRS and CDR2 YFSETQ. CDR3 length: 14 residues. V lost 3 bases, J lost 8 bases, and 8 bases stayed unmatched. CDR3 sequence reads: CASSWEAGRDEQFF. DNA for the CDR3: TGCGCCAGCAGCTGGGAGGCAGGGAGGGATGAGCAGTTCTTC.

This clonotype was picked up a small number of times. This chain connects TRBV29-1 to TRBJ2-1; TRBD2 matches 15 bases. The junction had 7 bases not matched to a gene; V was cut back by 7 bases and J by 0 bases. This CDR3 is 17 amino acids long. Looked up from germline, CDR1 is SQVTM and CDR2 is ANQGSEA. CDR3 loop: CSGRGTSGGSSYNEQFF. In nucleotides, the CDR3 is TGCAGCGGGCGGGGGACTAGCGGGGGGAGCTCCTACAATGAGCAGTTCTTC.

V and J are TRBV27 and TRBJ2-1; the D gene is possibly TRBD1 (5 bases). V lost 2 bases to trimming and J lost 4 bases, with 12 bases between them. The germline CDR1 and CDR2 sequences are MNHEY and SMNVEV (reference sequence). The CDR3 consists of 15 residues. DNA for the CDR3: TGTGCCAGCAGTTTAAAACAGGTGGGGTACAATGAGCAGTTCTTC. Translated: CASSLKQVGYNEQFF.

This clonotype is medium-sized (0.01 to 0.1%) by share. The chain has TRBV28 and TRBJ2-5, with D tentatively TRBD2 (6 bases). Between the trimmed V and J ends, which lost 6 bases and 3 bases, there was a span of 20 bases. This CDR3 has 16 residues. Germline assignment: CDR1 MDHEN and CDR2 SYDVKM. This chain's CDR3 is CASSRIGFWREETQYF. The CDR3 region has the DNA TGTGCCAGCAGCCGGATTGGGTTCTGGAGGGAAGAGACCCAGTACTTC.

By share of the sample, this clonotype is medium-sized (0.01 to 0.1%). The CDR3 protein is CASSLEIGGTSTDTQYF. CDR3 nucleotide sequence: TGTGCCAGCAGCTTGGAAATAGGAGGGACTAGCACAGATACGCAGTATTTT. The rearrangement uses TRBV5-6 and TRBJ2-3; tentative D call: TRBD2 (6 bases). The CDR3 contains 17 residues. CDR1 is SGHDT and CDR2 is YYEEEE in the germline V gene. Trimming pared 0 bases from V and 0 bases from J, leaving 14 bases between.

This chain uses TRBV4-1 with TRBJ2-6; 8 positions match TRBD1. The length of the CDR3 is 18 residues. The ends lost 4 bases at V and 2 bases at J; junction bases unmatched: 10. Germline-derived CDR1 and CDR2 are MGHRA and YSYEKL. Here the CDR3 DNA reads TGCGCCAGCAGCCCCGGACAGGGAGCATTACCTGGGGCCAACGTCCTGACTTTC. This translates into CASSPGQGALPGANVLTF.

This clonotype is medium-sized (0.01 to 0.1%) within its sample. This CDR3 is CASSSGTDAHAWTQYF. The CDR3 DNA sequence: TGTGCCAGCAGTTCGGGGACCGACGCCCACGCGTGGACCCAGTACTTC. V and J are TRBV27 and TRBJ2-5; D possibly uses TRBD1 or TRBD2 (5 bases each). CDR3 length: 16 residues. Germline V gene data show CDR1 as MNHEY and CDR2 as SMNVEV (reference sequence). The ends were cut back, 4 bases at V and 7 bases at J, with 22 bases in the middle.

This clonotype was picked up many times. V and J are TRBV27 and TRBJ2-7, with TRBD1 matching over 7 bases. Germline V CDR1 and CDR2: MNHEY, SMNVEV (reference sequence). The ends lost 5 bases at V and 2 bases at J; junction bases unmatched: 12. The CDR3 consists of 16 residues. DNA of the CDR3: TGTGCCAGCAGTGCGAGCCCCACAGGGGAACCCTACGAGCAGTACTTC. This encodes CASSASPTGEPYEQYF.

In this sample, this clonotype is medium-sized (0.01 to 0.1%). The gene calls are TRBV29-1 and TRBJ2-7, with TRBD1 as a possible D gene (5 bases). V was clipped by 4 bases and J by 4 bases, with 11 bases between them. The CDR3 is 12 amino acids. CDR1 SQVTM and CDR2 ANQGSEA come from the germline V gene. The CDR3 region is CSVVLQAYEQYF. The CDR3 DNA reads TGCAGCGTTGTATTACAGGCTTACGAGCAGTACTTC.

Points on this clonotype: Just one base apart from a much larger clone, this may be a read error. The J gene is TRBJ2-1, the V gene TRBV4-1; D uncertain. With 4 bases removed from V and 4 bases from J, the gap between germline ends came to 2 bases. Germline loops: CDR1 MGHRA, CDR2 YSYEKL. This CDR3 is 11 amino acids long. This CDR3 reads CASSLYNEQFF. The CDR3 DNA reads as TGCGCCAGCAGCCTATACAATGAGCAGTTCTTC.

The chain employs TRBV19 and TRBJ1-4; D remains unclear. Germline V CDR1 and CDR2: LNHDA, SQIVND (reference sequence). Trimming left V 3 bases short and J 0 bases short, with 14 bases between. The length of the CDR3 is 17 residues. CDR3 nucleotides: TGTGCCAGTAGTATTCCGGCTATTTCAGCAACTAATGAAAAACTGTTTTTT. It yields the protein CASSIPAISATNEKLFF.

This clonotype is medium-sized (0.01 to 0.1%) by share. The CDR3 sequence: CASSFGAGTNEKLFF. The CDR3 coding sequence is TGTGCCAGCAGCTTCGGAGCAGGGACTAATGAAAAACTGTTTTTT. The chain joins TRBV7-9 to TRBJ1-4, with D possibly matching TRBD1 (5 bases). Germline V gives CDR1 SEHNR, CDR2 FQNEAQ (reference sequence). Deletions cut 3 bases from V and 2 bases from J, with 10 bases between. The CDR3 loop spans 15 amino acids.

By share, this clonotype ranks as medium-sized (0.01 to 0.1%). The V call is TRBV28, the J call TRBJ1-6; unclear D gene. The V end was cut by 4 bases, the J end by 6 bases, with 13 bases between. Looked up from germline, CDR1 is MDHEN and CDR2 is SYDVKM. This CDR3 has 15 amino acids. CDR3 in amino acids: CASSSGVLGNSPLHF. CDR3 in DNA: TGTGCCAGCAGTTCGGGAGTTCTGGGTAATTCACCCCTCCACTTT.

This clonotype is termed medium-sized. DNA for the CDR3: TGTGCCAGCTCACCACAGTTTTGGCCGACGGAGGACACTGAAGCTTTCTTT. Protein product: CASSPQFWPTEDTEAFF. V usage is TRBV18 and J usage is TRBJ1-1; no definite D call. This CDR3 is 17 amino acids long. Germline CDR1 KGHSH, CDR2 LQKENI. Deletions cut 1 base from V and 3 bases from J, with 18 bases between.

This clonotype has a handful of counts. The chain joins TRBV12-3 or TRBV12-4 to TRBJ2-3; TRBD2 aligns across 9 bases. The CDR3 covers 15 residues. With 3 bases clipped from V and 4 bases from J, the junction kept 5 bases outside the gene matches. The CDR3 reads CASSFRRGGPDTQYF. CDR3 nucleotide sequence: TGTGCCAGCAGTTTTAGGCGGGGGGGCCCAGATACGCAGTATTTT.